Listed below are T cell receptor beta chains from one sample, sequenced in a study of identical twins. TCRdb reprocessed the 5' RACE reads with MiXCR, giving one entry per CDR3 protein. The repertoire holds about 240,000 distinct CDR3 sequences, 7.5% seen once, with more than 5% in the top ten. These data were also reused for a study on yellow fever vaccine responses in identical twins.

Sequencing used CD8+ T cells sorted from blood. The source is a young woman in good health. CDR3s leave out the opening cysteine and the closing phenylalanine or tryptophan. Some rows have no size entry. The others give once, few or many, or a class for an expanded clone.

TRBV7-6,TRBJ2-2,many,ASSLKFTSDINTGELF
TRBV3-1,TRBJ2-6,few,ASSQLHGAAGANVLT
TRBV2,TRBJ1-1,NA,ASMGRVDEAF
TRBV20-1,TRBJ2-3,few,SARDREGAADTQY
TRBV2,TRBJ2-3,many,ASSDTLTDTQY
TRBV7-9,TRBJ2-6,NA,ASSDRAEGANVLT
TRBV20-1,TRBJ2-1,NA,SARGRRLVGGPVAAYNEQF
TRBV9,TRBJ2-5,NA,ASSGPSAQETQY
TRBV7-9,TRBJ2-5,NA,ASSFFQETQY
TRBV4-2,TRBJ2-5,many,ASSQDESFQETQY
TRBV9,TRBJ2-5,NA,ASSVASGLAGGETQY
TRBV12-3/TRBV12-4,TRBJ2-1,many,ASSWGRTNEQF
TRBV11-1,TRBJ2-2,few,ASSLPSLQGALLPDTGELF
TRBV11-1,TRBJ2-1,NA,ASSPRGLASYEVLDNEQF
TRBV5-5,TRBJ2-3,NA,ASSFEDRGQDTQY